A selection of T cell receptor beta chains follows, all from one sample in a study of response to subunit inactivated influenza vaccine. One entry per CDR3 protein, called by TCRdb with MiXCR from the RT-PCR reads. The repertoire holds over 400,000 distinct CDR3 sequences, with roughly 11% as singletons. The sample consisted of PBMCs from blood, taken more than 35 days after vaccination. All receptors derive from a man in his fifties or sixties who received an inactivated influenza vaccine. Both conserved end residues are part of each CDR3. Each record gives: D gene, clone size, J gene, V gene, CDR3 DNA, CDR3 protein. D genes are given only for firm matches. Only part of the rows carry a size: once, few, many, or a class if the clone is expanded.

TRBD2 | . | TRBJ2-7 | TRBV6-2/TRBV6-3 | TGTGCCAGCAGCCCGGCGGGAGGGACTACGGACGAGCAGTACTTC | CASSPAGGTTDEQYF
. | many | TRBJ2-6 | TRBV29-1 | TGCAGCGCCAGGGCCCACTCTGGGGCCAACGTCCTGACTTTC | CSARAHSGANVLTF
. | few | TRBJ1-2 | TRBV20-1 | TGCAGTGCTAGCATTCGGGGCGGCTACACCTTC | CSASIRGGYTF
TRBD2 | few | TRBJ2-1 | TRBV5-1 | TGCGCCAGCAGCCCGCCCAATCGGGGGCGACTAGCGGGAAGGTCCTACAATGAGCAGTTCTTC | CASSPPNRGRLAGRSYNEQFF
. | . | TRBJ2-3 | TRBV29-1 | TGCAGCGTTGAAGAGGTCACAGATACGCAGTATTTT | CSVEEVTDTQYF
TRBD1 | many | TRBJ2-1 | TRBV5-6 | TGTGCCAGCAGCTTGATACCGGGACAGGGGGTGAATGAGCAGTTCTTC | CASSLIPGQGVNEQFF
TRBD1 | few | TRBJ1-1 | TRBV7-2 | TGTGCCAGCAGTACTGCCGCAGGGGGCACTGAAGCTTTCTTT | CASSTAAGGTEAFF
. | many | TRBJ1-1 | TRBV4-1 | TGCGCCAGCAGCCAAGTTTGGATGGGAAACACTGAAGCTTTCTTT | CASSQVWMGNTEAFF
TRBD2 | . | TRBJ2-7 | TRBV14 | TGTGCCAGCAGATGGGGAGCGGGGTACGAGCAGTACTTC | CASRWGAGYEQYF
. | many | TRBJ2-7 | TRBV12-3/TRBV12-4 | TGTGCCAGCCGGCTGGGGCTAACCTACTACGAGCAGTACTTC | CASRLGLTYYEQYF
TRBD1 | few | TRBJ1-1 | TRBV9 | TGTGCCAGCAGCAGGACAGGTCTTGAAGCTTTCTTT | CASSRTGLEAFF
. | . | TRBJ2-7 | TRBV20-1 | TGCAGTGCTTGTGACTGGACCTTAGGGGAGCAGTACTTC | CSACDWTLGEQYF
TRBD2 | few | TRBJ2-1 | TRBV3-1 | TGTGCCAGCAGAACTGGGACTAACGGTGAGCAGTTCTTC | CASRTGTNGEQFF
. | . | TRBJ2-7 | TRBV5-1 | TGCGCCAGCAGCTTGAGAGGGCTGGACGAGCAGTACTTC | CASSLRGLDEQYF
TRBD1 | . | TRBJ1-2 | TRBV3-1 | TGTGCCAGCAGCCCGCGAATTGGGACAGGAGCTGGCTACACCTTC | CASSPRIGTGAGYTF
TRBD2 | few | TRBJ2-7 | TRBV7-2 | TGTGCCAGCAGCCCTCAGCGGGGGGGTCTGGGCGAGCAGTACTTC | CASSPQRGGLGEQYF
. | many | TRBJ2-5 | TRBV5-1 | TGCGCCAGCAGCGGGATAGGGACGGAAGAGACCCAGTACTTC | CASSGIGTEETQYF
. | many | TRBJ2-7 | TRBV27 | TGTGCCAGCAGTCCCCAGGGGGGGTACCTACGCGAGCAGTACTTC | CASSPQGGYLREQYF
TRBD2 | few | TRBJ2-7 | TRBV20-1 | TGCAGTGCAATTAGCGGGAGGGCCTACGAGCAGTACTTC | CSAISGRAYEQYF
TRBD1 | . | TRBJ2-7 | TRBV15 | TGTGCCACCGCGGACAGGGGTCCCTACGAGCAGTACTTC | CATADRGPYEQYF
TRBD1 | many | TRBJ2-7 | TRBV5-1 | TGTGCCAGCAGCCCCGGACAGGGTGCCTACGAGCAGTACTTC | CASSPGQGAYEQYF
. | few | TRBJ2-3 | TRBV20-1 | TGCAGTGCTAGATCCGGGGGACAGAGCACAGATACGCAGTATTTT | CSARSGGQSTDTQYF
. | few | TRBJ2-6 | TRBV3-1 | TGTGCCAGCAGCCTCTGGGCAGGTAACTCTGGGGCCAACGTCCTGACTTTC | CASSLWAGNSGANVLTF
. | . | TRBJ2-7 | TRBV28 | TGTGCCAGCAACCATAAGGTGGCAGGGAGTACGTACGAGCAGTACTTC | CASNHKVAGSTYEQYF
. | . | TRBJ2-2 | TRBV28 | TGTGCCAGCAGTCCCTTCCTCGCGGAGAACACCGGGGAGCTGTTTTTT | CASSPFLAENTGELFF
. | few | TRBJ2-7 | TRBV27 | TGTGCCAGCAGTTTATCAGTTTTGGGGGGCTACGAGCAGTACTTC | CASSLSVLGGYEQYF
. | many | TRBJ2-7 | TRBV29-1 | TGCAGCGTGGGGGGACAGTTGCGTAGCTCCTACGAGCAGTACTTC | CSVGGQLRSSYEQYF
. | . | TRBJ2-7 | TRBV20-1 | TGCAGTGCTAGAGGTTACAGGGCATCCGACGAGCAGTACTTC | CSARGYRASDEQYF
TRBD1 | . | TRBJ1-2 | TRBV7-2 | TGTGCCAGCAGCTCCCCGGGACAGGCACATGGCTACACCTTC | CASSSPGQAHGYTF
. | . | TRBJ1-1 | TRBV12-3/TRBV12-4 | TGTGCCAGCAGTTTAAGCGGGAAGGAAGCTTTCTTT | CASSLSGKEAFF
TRBD1 | many | TRBJ2-1 | TRBV27 | TGTGCCAGCAGTTTCCAGGGGGTAGGTGAGCAGTTCTTC | CASSFQGVGEQFF
TRBD1 | . | TRBJ2-7 | TRBV5-1 | TGCGCCAGCAGCTTGGAGACAGGGAATCCCTACGAGCAGTACTTC | CASSLETGNPYEQYF
. | . | TRBJ2-7 | TRBV12-3/TRBV12-4 | TGTGCCAGCCACCAAGGGCAGGTAGTTAACGAGCAGTACTTC | CASHQGQVVNEQYF
TRBD2 | few | TRBJ2-1 | TRBV5-1 | TGCGCCAGCAATCCGGGACTAGCAACTTGGGAGCAGTTCTTC | CASNPGLATWEQFF
. | . | TRBJ2-3 | TRBV12-3/TRBV12-4 | TGTGCCAGCAGCCGGCGTAGGCCGGCAGATACGCAGTATTTT | CASSRRRPADTQYF
. | . | TRBJ1-3 | TRBV27 | TGTGCCAGCAGCACGTCCGGAGGCACCATATATTTT | CASSTSGGTIYF
TRBD2 | many | TRBJ2-3 | TRBV10-3 | TGTGCCACCACTAGCGGGGACACAGATACGCAGTATTTT | CATTSGDTDTQYF
TRBD1 | few | TRBJ2-5 | TRBV9 | TGTGCCAGCAGCGTAACGCCGGGACAGGAAGAGACCCAGTACTTC | CASSVTPGQEETQYF
. | few | TRBJ2-5 | TRBV2 | TGTGCCAGCAGTCCCTTCGGAGAAGAGACCCAGTACTTC | CASSPFGEETQYF
. | many | TRBJ2-7 | TRBV7-2 | TGTGCCAGCAGGATACCCGGCATGGGGGCCGAGCAGTACTTC | CASRIPGMGAEQYF
. | . | TRBJ1-2 | TRBV12-3/TRBV12-4 | TGTGCCAGCAGTTTATACAGCCGACAGGCAGGCGGCTACACCTTC | CASSLYSRQAGGYTF
TRBD1 | few | TRBJ2-7 | TRBV5-5 | TGTGCCAGCAGCTTTTCCGGGACAGGGGGCTACGAGCAGTACTTC | CASSFSGTGGYEQYF
. | few | TRBJ2-7 | TRBV5-1 | TGCGCCAGCAGAATTGCGGGAAGCTACGAGCAGTACTTC | CASRIAGSYEQYF
. | few | TRBJ1-1 | TRBV21-1 | TGTGCCAGCAGCAAAGCACGATTCACTGAAGCTTTCTTT | CASSKARFTEAFF
. | many | TRBJ2-4 | TRBV20-1 | TGCAGTGCTTATCCAGGTGGTCTAGCCAAAAACATTCAGTACTTC | CSAYPGGLAKNIQYF
TRBD1 | few | TRBJ1-1 | TRBV6-1 | TGTGCCAGCAGTCGGACAGGGTTTGGTGAAGCTTTCTTT | CASSRTGFGEAFF
TRBD2 | many | TRBJ2-1 | TRBV4-3 | TGCGCCAGCAGCCAAGAGCTAGGGGCTAGCGGGGGGCATGAGCAGTTCTTC | CASSQELGASGGHEQFF
. | few | TRBJ2-5 | TRBV12-3/TRBV12-4 | TGTGCCAGCAGCTTTCGGGAGTATGAGACCCAGTACTTC | CASSFREYETQYF
. | few | TRBJ2-1 | TRBV20-1 | TGCAGTGCATTGGGACAAGGGATGTACAATGAGCAGTTCTTC | CSALGQGMYNEQFF
. | . | TRBJ2-2 | TRBV7-9 | TGTGCCAGCAGCTTAGTGCCCGAAGGGGAGCTGTTTTTT | CASSLVPEGELFF
TRBD1 | . | TRBJ2-1 | TRBV30 | TGTGCCTGGACCTCCGGACAGGGGGTGATCTACAATGAGCAGTTCTTC | CAWTSGQGVIYNEQFF
. | few | TRBJ2-7 | TRBV29-1 | TGCAGCGTCCGGGACTTTTACTACGAGCAGTACTTC | CSVRDFYYEQYF
TRBD1 | many | TRBJ2-7 | TRBV5-6 | TGTGCCAGCAGCCTCCCCCAACCGGGACAGGGCTACGAGCAGTACTTC | CASSLPQPGQGYEQYF
TRBD1 | . | TRBJ2-7 | TRBV9 | TGTGCCAGCAGCGTAGCTACAGGGGACGAGCAGTACTTC | CASSVATGDEQYF